This entry lists 24 T cell receptor beta chains sequenced from one sample in a study of blood T cell repertoires in COVID-19. Clones were read by immunoSEQ multiplex PCR, and TCRdb kept only the in-frame ones, dropping some. Of 150,000 to 200,000 clones listed, 88% are singletons. Sequenced: peripheral blood. All receptors come from a human donor in a cohort sampled during active COVID-19.

The chain links TRBV10-3 to TRBJ2-5, with TRBD1 identical over 8 bases. The V and J ends lost 6 bases and 5 bases, in that order; junction bases with no gene match: 5. This CDR3 is built from 13 residues. Germline V gene data show CDR1 as ENHRY and CDR2 as SYGVKD. The CDR3 DNA reads as TGTGCCATCAGCCTCGACAGGGGTGAGACCCAGTACTTC. The encoded protein is CAISLDRGETQYF.

V and J are TRBV9 and TRBJ2-7; possible D gene TRBD1, 6 bases. Germline V gene data show CDR1 as SGDLS and CDR2 as YYNGEE. This CDR3 has 15 amino acids. The V gene lost 4 bases and the J gene lost 4 bases, with 18 bases spanning the gap. This chain's CDR3 is CASSSGPGQGYEQYF. CDR3 nucleotides: TGTGCCAGCAGCTCCGGCCCAGGGCAGGGGTACGAGCAGTACTTC.

In DNA, the CDR3 is TGCGCCAGCAGCCCGGGACAGAAAGAGACCCAGTACTTC. This sequence encodes CASSPGQKETQYF. The rearrangement links TRBV5-1 to TRBJ2-5, with 7 positions matching TRBD1. Losses at the gene ends were 4 bases for V and 3 bases for J; bases not matched to a gene: 3. The CDR3 is 13 residues long. CDR1 and CDR2 from the germline V gene are SGHRS and YFSETQ.

The V and J genes are TRBV6-6 and TRBJ1-6; 7 bases are shared with TRBD1. Germline V gene data show CDR1 as MNHNY and CDR2 as SVGAGI (reference sequence). CDR3 length: 14 residues. V dropped 7 bases and J dropped 8; count of bases not matched to a gene: 8. This CDR3 reads CASTTGTVHSPLHF. The CDR3 nucleotides are TGTGCCAGCACCACCGGGACAGTGCATTCACCCCTCCACTTT.

The chain uses TRBV6-5 and TRBJ2-7, with TRBD1 matching 8 bases. The CDR3 has 14 amino acids. Germline trimming cut 4 bases from V and 2 bases from J; bases unmatched to any gene: 4. Per the germline V gene, CDR1 is MNHEY and CDR2 is SVGAGI. The CDR3 DNA sequence: TGTGCCAGCAGTTCAGGACAGGGCCCCTACGAGCAGTACTTC. It encodes CASSSGQGPYEQYF.

This chain links TRBV19 with TRBJ2-2; 8 nucleotides line up with TRBD2. The CDR3 runs to 16 residues. Germline V gene sequence: CDR1 LNHDA, CDR2 SQIVND (reference sequence). Losses at the gene ends were 1 base for V and 6 bases for J; bases not matched to a gene: 7. The CDR3 sequence: CASSIGSGRVPGELFF. CDR3 nucleotides: TGTGCCAGTAGTATAGGGAGCGGGAGAGTCCCCGGGGAGCTGTTTTTT.

The V and J genes are TRBV5-1 and TRBJ1-3, with D perhaps TRBD1 (6 bases). Germline values: CDR1 SGHRS, CDR2 YFSETQ. The CDR3 is made up of 16 amino acids. Trimming shortened V by 4 bases and J by 0 bases, and 14 bases separated the two germline ends. The CDR3 bases are TGCGCCAGCAGCCCTCGGGACATCCTCTCTGGAAACACCATATATTTT. Translated, it gives CASSPRDILSGNTIYF.

The chain uses TRBV5-6 and TRBJ2-1; 7 nucleotides match TRBD2. Germline V gene sequence: CDR1 SGHDT, CDR2 YYEEEE. Unmatched junction bases numbered 8, after V lost 0 bases and J lost 5 bases. This CDR3 spans 16 amino acids. CDR3 bases: TGTGCCAGCAGCTTGGGGGCTAGCGGCAAAGACAATGAGCAGTTCTTC. Translation gives CASSLGASGKDNEQFF. Supplemented by reference TRBV5-6 and TRBJ2-1, the full variable domain reads DAGVTQSPTHLIKTRGQQVTLRCSPKSGHDTVSWYQQALGQGPQFIFQYYEEEERQRGNFPDRFSGHQFPNYSSELNVNALLLGDSALYLCASSLGASGKDNEQFFGPGTRLTVL.

The rearrangement uses TRBV6-5 and TRBJ1-2; D remains ambiguous. Per germline, CDR1 MNHEY and CDR2 SVGAGI. V lost 6 bases, J lost 2 bases, and 10 bases lay in between. There are 13 residues in the CDR3. CDR3 coding DNA: TGTGCCAGCAGACGAGGGTCAAACTATGGCTACACCTTC. Residues: CASRRGSNYGYTF.

The sample holds one count of this clone. The rearrangement uses TRBV5-1 and TRBJ1-2; 9 bases are a match to TRBD1. V dropped 5 bases and J dropped 5; count of bases not matched to a gene: 10. Germline V gene lookup returns CDR1 SGHRS and CDR2 YFSETQ. The CDR3 runs 15 residues. CDR3 region: CASSVDGTGSYGYTF. The DNA for the CDR3 is TGCGCCAGCAGTGTGGACGGGACAGGGTCATATGGCTACACCTTC.

This sequence joins TRBV24-1 and TRBJ2-2; TRBD2 agrees at 7 bases. CDR1 and CDR2 from the germline V gene are KGHDR and SFDVKD. This CDR3 has 16 residues. Trimming at V came to 6 bases and at J to 0 bases, leaving 6 bases not matched to a gene. The CDR3 protein is CATSTFRGANTGELFF. The CDR3, as DNA: TGTGCCACCAGTACTTTTCGGGGGGCGAACACCGGGGAGCTGTTTTTT.

The chain combines TRBV30 with TRBJ2-7, with 14 bases identical to TRBD2. The CDR3 loop spans 16 amino acids. The V segment lost 4 bases and the J segment 2 bases; nucleotides outside the gene matches: 7. Germline values: CDR1 GTSNPN, CDR2 SVGIG (reference sequence). The CDR3 reads CAWTGLAGDTAYEQYF. CDR3 coding DNA: TGTGCCTGGACGGGACTAGCGGGGGATACTGCCTACGAGCAGTACTTC.

V and J are TRBV18 and TRBJ1-2; D call uncertain. The CDR3 sequence is 15 residues long. V lost 3 bases, J lost 8 bases, and 19 bases lay in between. Germline CDR1 and CDR2: KGHSH and LQKENI. CDR3 sequence: CASSPSSGRVEGYTF. The CDR3 DNA follows: TGTGCCAGCTCACCCTCCAGCGGCCGGGTCGAAGGCTACACCTTC.

The chain couples TRBV6-6 to TRBJ1-5, with D unresolved. This CDR3 has 14 amino acids. Looked up from germline, CDR1 is MNHNY and CDR2 is SVGAGI (reference sequence). V was pared by 2 bases and J by 6 bases, with 11 bases between. The CDR3 sequence: CASSYGEGSQPQHF. For the CDR3, the DNA is TGTGCCAGCAGTTACGGGGAGGGCAGTCAGCCCCAGCATTTT.

This chain connects TRBV11-2 to TRBJ2-2; the D is unclear. CDR1 and CDR2 (germline): SGHAT, FQNNGV. The V gene lost 3 bases and the J gene lost 1 base, with 6 bases spanning the gap. The CDR3 runs 14 residues. CDR3 region: CASSFFGNTGELFF. The CDR3 region has the DNA TGTGCCAGCAGCTTCTTCGGGAACACCGGGGAGCTGTTTTTT.

V and J are TRBV7-2 and TRBJ1-2, with 11 positions matching TRBD1. The V segment lost 0 bases and the J segment 7 bases; nucleotides outside the gene matches: 7. This CDR3 has 16 amino acids. Germline V gene sequence: CDR1 SGHTA, CDR2 FQGNSA. The DNA for the CDR3 is TGTGCCAGCAGCTTAGCGGGGGACAGGGGGTCGATTGGCTACACCTTC. Its protein product is CASSLAGDRGSIGYTF.

This sequence joins TRBV5-5 and TRBJ1-2; 8 bases line up with TRBD1. V shed 4 bases and J 4 bases; nucleotides not matched to a gene: 9. The germline CDR1 and CDR2 sequences are SGHKS and YYEKEE (reference sequence). This CDR3 is built from 15 residues. The CDR3 spells CASSAGQGPGYGYTF. CDR3 bases: TGTGCCAGCAGCGCCGGACAGGGCCCCGGCTATGGCTACACCTTC.

This clone was counted a single time. This chain joins TRBV13 and TRBJ1-1, with D unclear. This CDR3 spans 14 amino acids. CDR1 PRHDT and CDR2 FYEKMQ come from the germline V gene (reference sequence). Between the trimmed V and J ends, which lost 6 bases and 9 bases, there was a span of 20 bases. CDR3 nucleotide sequence: TGTGCCAGCAGTTCCGTTATACGAACAGATCAAGCTTTCTTT. Residues: CASSSVIRTDQAFF.

The rearrangement uses TRBV6-5 and TRBJ2-7; 13 bases line up with TRBD2. CDR1 and CDR2 from the germline V gene are MNHEY and SVGAGI. Trimming took 0 bases from V and 8 from J; bases not matched to a gene: 7. The CDR3 length is 16 residues. The CDR3 is CASSYSSPGLAGQQYF. CDR3 sequence (DNA): TGTGCCAGCAGTTACTCAAGCCCGGGACTAGCGGGACAGCAGTACTTC.

This clone was counted a single time. This chain links TRBV4-1 with TRBJ1-3; no reliable D call. Deletions cut 1 base from V and 2 bases from J, with 12 bases between. The CDR3 sequence is 16 residues long. CDR1 MGHRA and CDR2 YSYEKL come from the germline V gene. CDR3 loop: CASSQGGGITGNTIYF. The CDR3 DNA follows: TGCGCCAGCAGCCAAGGCGGCGGGATAACTGGAAACACCATATATTTT.

The rearrangement links TRBV4-3 to TRBJ2-1; 7 bases are shared with TRBD2. Germline CDR1 reads LGHNA; CDR2 reads YSLEER. With 4 bases clipped from V and 4 bases from J, the junction kept 7 bases outside the gene matches. The CDR3 spans 15 residues. CDR3 nucleotides: TGCGCCAGCAGCCTCCAAAGCGGGGCTTACAATGAGCAGTTCTTC. As protein: CASSLQSGAYNEQFF.

J is TRBJ2-1 and V is TRBV2; no clear D gene. Trimming removed 6 bases from V and 7 bases from J, with 7 bases in between. The germline gives CDR1 SNHLY, CDR2 FYNNEI. This CDR3 region has 11 residues. The CDR3 reads CASRTRNEQFF. As DNA, the CDR3 is TGTGCCAGCAGAACCAGGAATGAGCAGTTCTTC.

The V and J genes are TRBV18 and TRBJ1-2; 11 positions agree with TRBD1. Germline CDR1 and CDR2: KGHSH and LQKENI. V was clipped by 3 bases and J by 7 bases; unmatched bases: 7. CDR3 length equals 15 residues. The DNA for the CDR3 is TGTGCCAGCTCACCTTCTGGACAGGGGGCAATTGGCTACACCTTC. It codes for CASSPSGQGAIGYTF.

V gene TRBV28 combines with J gene TRBJ2-7, with TRBD2 matching 11 bases. V trimming: 6 bases; J trimming: 3 bases; junction bases outside the gene matches: 7. The CDR3 is 15 amino acids. Germline V gene lookup returns CDR1 MDHEN and CDR2 SYDVKM. CDR3 sequence reads: CASSVTSGIIYEQYF. The CDR3, as DNA: TGTGCCAGCAGCGTGACTAGCGGGATAATCTACGAGCAGTACTTC.